This T cell receptor beta chain was obtained from a study of neoadjuvant nivolumab and ipilimumab in lung cancer (TCRdb year 2020). Study-level background: Nivolumab was administered intravenously at 3 mg/kg on days 1, 15 and 29, and in the combination arm ipilimumab 1 mg/kg was added on day 1 only. The study compared TCR repertoires in pretherapy (baseline) peripheral blood with TCR repertoires in tumors resected at surgery after neoadjuvant immune checkpoint blockade. Matched pretherapy and resected tumor pairs were analyzed from seven patients, of whom four had been treated with nivolumab and three with nivolumab plus ipilimumab. For each study arm, the primary endpoint of the trial was the rate of major pathologic response (MPR) in the intention-to-treat population. A total of 40 to 45 patients with operable NSCLC were treated in the trial, with some 23 randomized to nivolumab monotherapy and 21 randomized to nivolumab plus ipilimumab.

Of note for this clone: This clone's antigen is unknown. The input lacks base qualities; no much larger clone sits a single base away.

CDR1 and CDR2 are read off the germline V gene (reference sequence) as SGHNT and YYREEE. The CDR3 sequence holds 14 residues, the cysteine and phenylalanine included. CDR3 DNA only is kept here, 42 bases in frame from base 1. V is clipped by 0 bases and J by 3 bases, and the sequence between their germline boundaries is 9 bases long. Results and caveats for the whole study, not just this receptor: Richness in tumors resected after neoadjuvant therapy showed a positive correlation with pretherapy blood TCR richness (Spearman R of about 0.86). No significant correlation was found between TCR clonality and pathologic tumor regression, and only one major-pathologic-response sample was available for the clonality analysis. A small number of samples underwent TCR sequencing. Compared with tumor-adjacent uninvolved lung, resected tumors had greater TCR richness and clonality, and increases showed up in more of the dual-therapy-treated tumors. From pretherapy to surgery, increases in tumor T-cell richness and clonality were observed in three of three dual-therapy tumors but in only two of four nivolumab-treated tumors.

The time point label on this specimen signifies: at surgical resection after neoadjuvant nivolumab +/- ipilimumab. Samples came from the phase 2 randomized NEOSTAR trial, which tested neoadjuvant nivolumab or nivolumab plus ipilimumab followed by surgery in operable NSCLC. Receptors were amplified or captured by the immunoSEQ multiplex PCR assay. As for the original processing: Repertoires were summarized in terms of richness and clonality, and significantly expanded and contracted clones between pre- and post-therapy samples were identified. Entries here come from immuneACCESS through TCRdb and include only in-frame sequences with V and J called. Some clones fail to appear in such tables; in the studies checked, an unresolved V gene covers under half of the shortfall, and the cause of the remainder is unknown. That table furnishes V, J and clone size, whereas the DNA furnished D and trimming. This sample is represented by 30,000 or so clones; 83% of them were singletons. Clones ranked in the top ten supply just over 5% of the sample.

The sequence derives from an adult with non-small cell lung cancer. Sequenced material: tumor tissue, taken after neoadjuvant nivolumab, alone or with ipilimumab, at or shortly before surgery. The V and J segments used are TRBV5-4 and TRBJ2-5, and TRBD1 may be the D gene, going by 5 matching bases. The CDR3 has the sequence CASSLDLGEETQYF. The DNA sequence is given as TGTGCCAGCAGCTTGGATTTAGGGGAAGAGACCCAGTACTTC.